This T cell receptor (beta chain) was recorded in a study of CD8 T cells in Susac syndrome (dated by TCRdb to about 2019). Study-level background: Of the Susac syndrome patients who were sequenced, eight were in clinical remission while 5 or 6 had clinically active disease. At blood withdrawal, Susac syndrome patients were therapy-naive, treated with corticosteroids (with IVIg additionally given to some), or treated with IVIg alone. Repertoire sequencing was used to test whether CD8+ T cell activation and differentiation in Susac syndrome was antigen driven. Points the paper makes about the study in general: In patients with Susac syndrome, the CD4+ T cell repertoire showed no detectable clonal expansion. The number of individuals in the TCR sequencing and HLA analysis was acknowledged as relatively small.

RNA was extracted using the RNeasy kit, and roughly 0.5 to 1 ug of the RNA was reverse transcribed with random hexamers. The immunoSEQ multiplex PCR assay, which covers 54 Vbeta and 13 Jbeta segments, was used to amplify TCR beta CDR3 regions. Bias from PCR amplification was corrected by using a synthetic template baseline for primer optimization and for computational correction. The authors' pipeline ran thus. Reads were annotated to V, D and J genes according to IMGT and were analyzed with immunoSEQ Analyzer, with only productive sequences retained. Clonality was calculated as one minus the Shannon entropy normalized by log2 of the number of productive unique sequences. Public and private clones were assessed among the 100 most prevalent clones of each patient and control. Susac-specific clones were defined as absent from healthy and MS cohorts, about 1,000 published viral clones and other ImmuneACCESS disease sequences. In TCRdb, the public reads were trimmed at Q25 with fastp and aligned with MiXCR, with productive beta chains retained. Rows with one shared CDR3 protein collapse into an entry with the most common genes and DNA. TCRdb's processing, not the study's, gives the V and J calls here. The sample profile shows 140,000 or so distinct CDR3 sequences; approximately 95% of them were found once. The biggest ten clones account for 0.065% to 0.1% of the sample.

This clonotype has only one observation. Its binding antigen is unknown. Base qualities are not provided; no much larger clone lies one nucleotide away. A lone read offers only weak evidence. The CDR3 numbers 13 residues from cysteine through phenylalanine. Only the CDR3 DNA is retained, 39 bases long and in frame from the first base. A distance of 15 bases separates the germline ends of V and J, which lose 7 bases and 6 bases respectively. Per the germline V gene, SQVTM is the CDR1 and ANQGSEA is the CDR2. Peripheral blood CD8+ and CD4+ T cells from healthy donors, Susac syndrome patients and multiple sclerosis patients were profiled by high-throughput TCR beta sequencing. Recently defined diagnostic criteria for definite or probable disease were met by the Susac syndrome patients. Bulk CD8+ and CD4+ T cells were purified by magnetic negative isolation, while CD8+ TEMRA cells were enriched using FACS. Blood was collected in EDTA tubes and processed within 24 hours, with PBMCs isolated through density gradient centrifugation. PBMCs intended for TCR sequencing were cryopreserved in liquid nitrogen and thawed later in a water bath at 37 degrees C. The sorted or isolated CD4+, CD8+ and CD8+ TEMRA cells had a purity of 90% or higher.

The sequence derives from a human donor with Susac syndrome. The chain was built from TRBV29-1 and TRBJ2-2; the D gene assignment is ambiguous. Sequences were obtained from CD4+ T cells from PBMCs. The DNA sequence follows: TGCAGCGGGGCAGAGAGACGGGCCGGGGAGCTGTTTTTT. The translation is CSGAERRAGELFF.